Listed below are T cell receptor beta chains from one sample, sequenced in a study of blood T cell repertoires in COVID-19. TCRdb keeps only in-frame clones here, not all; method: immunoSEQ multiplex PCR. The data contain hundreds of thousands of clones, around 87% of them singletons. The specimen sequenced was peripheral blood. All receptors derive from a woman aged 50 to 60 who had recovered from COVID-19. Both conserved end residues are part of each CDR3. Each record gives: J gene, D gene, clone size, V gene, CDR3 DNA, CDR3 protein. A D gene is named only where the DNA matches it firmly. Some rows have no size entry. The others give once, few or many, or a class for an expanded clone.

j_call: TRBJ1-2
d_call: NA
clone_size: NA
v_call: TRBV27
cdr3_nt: TGTGCCAGCAGTTTATCGCCCCCACGGGGGGGCTACACCTTC
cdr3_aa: CASSLSPPRGGYTF

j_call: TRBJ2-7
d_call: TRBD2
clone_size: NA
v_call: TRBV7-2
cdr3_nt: TGTGCCAGCAGCTTACGCGGGAGTATGACCTACGAGCAGTACTTC
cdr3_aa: CASSLRGSMTYEQYF

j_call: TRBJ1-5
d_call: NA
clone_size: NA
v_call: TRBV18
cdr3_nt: TGTGCCAGCTCACCAATGTGGCAGGACAATCAGCCCCAGCATTTT
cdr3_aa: CASSPMWQDNQPQHF

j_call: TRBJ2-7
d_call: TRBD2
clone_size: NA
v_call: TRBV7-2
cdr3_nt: TGTGCCAGCAGCCCGGGAGGGGGGCCCTACGAGCAGTACTTC
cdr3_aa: CASSPGGGPYEQYF

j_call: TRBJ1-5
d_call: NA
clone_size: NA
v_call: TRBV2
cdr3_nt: TGTGCCAGCACCGGGACTAGGAATCAGCCCCAGCATTTT
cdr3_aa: CASTGTRNQPQHF

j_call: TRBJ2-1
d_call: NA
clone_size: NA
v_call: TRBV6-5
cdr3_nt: TGTGCCAGCATCAGACTAGGAGAGGGGTCCAATGAGCAGTTCTTC
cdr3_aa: CASIRLGEGSNEQFF

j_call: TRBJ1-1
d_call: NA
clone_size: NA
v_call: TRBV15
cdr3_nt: TGTGCCACCAGCAGACGGAGAGGGGGGGACGCTTTCTTT
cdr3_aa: CATSRRRGGDAFF

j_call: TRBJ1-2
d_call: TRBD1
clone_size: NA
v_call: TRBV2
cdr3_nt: TGTGCCAGTCCGGAGACAGGGAGCTATGGCTACACCTTC
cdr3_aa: CASPETGSYGYTF

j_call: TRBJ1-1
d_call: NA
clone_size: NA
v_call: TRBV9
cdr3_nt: TGTGCCAGCAGCCCCGGGAGCATGAACACTGAAGCTTTCTTT
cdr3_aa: CASSPGSMNTEAFF

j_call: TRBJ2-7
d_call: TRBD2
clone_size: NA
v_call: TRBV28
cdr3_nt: TGTGCCAGCAGTCCAGCGGGAGGGCCGTCCTACGAGCAGTACTTC
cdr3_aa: CASSPAGGPSYEQYF

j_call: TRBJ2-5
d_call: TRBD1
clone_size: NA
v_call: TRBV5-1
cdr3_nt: TGCGCCAGCAGGAGGGGGCTTGAAGAGACCCAGTACTTC
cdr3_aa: CASRRGLEETQYF

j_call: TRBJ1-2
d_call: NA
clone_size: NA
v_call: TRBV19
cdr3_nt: TGTGCCAGTAGTATGAACACAAACTATGGCTACACCTTC
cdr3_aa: CASSMNTNYGYTF

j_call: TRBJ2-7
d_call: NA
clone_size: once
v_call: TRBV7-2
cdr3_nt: TGTGCCAGCAGCCGTCCTGGGGCTGCGCGGGATGGCCACGAGCAGTACTTC
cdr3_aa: CASSRPGAARDGHEQYF